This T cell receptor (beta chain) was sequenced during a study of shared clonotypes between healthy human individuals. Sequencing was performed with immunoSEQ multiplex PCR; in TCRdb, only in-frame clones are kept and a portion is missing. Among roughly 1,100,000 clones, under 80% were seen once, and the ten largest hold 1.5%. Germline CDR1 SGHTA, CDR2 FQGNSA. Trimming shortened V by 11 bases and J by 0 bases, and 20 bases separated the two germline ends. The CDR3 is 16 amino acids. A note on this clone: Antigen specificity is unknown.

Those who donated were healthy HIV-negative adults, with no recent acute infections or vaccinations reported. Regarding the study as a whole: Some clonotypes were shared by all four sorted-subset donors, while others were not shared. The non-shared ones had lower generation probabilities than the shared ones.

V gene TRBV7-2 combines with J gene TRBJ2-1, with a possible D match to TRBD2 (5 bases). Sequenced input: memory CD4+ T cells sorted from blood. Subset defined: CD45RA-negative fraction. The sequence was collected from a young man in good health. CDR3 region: CASQKVALASYNEQFF. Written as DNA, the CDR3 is TGTGCCTCTCAGAAGGTGGCCCTAGCCTCCTACAATGAGCAGTTCTTC.